This TCR beta chain was sequenced in a study of tumor-infiltrating lymphocytes in localized non-small cell lung cancer. Looked up from germline, CDR1 is MNHEY and CDR2 is SVGAGI. V dropped 11 bases and J dropped 3 bases, with 16 bases sitting between them. The CDR3 extends over 13 amino acids. Generated by immunoSEQ multiplex PCR, the TCRdb table keeps only in-frame clones and is missing some. The table shows about 15,000 clones, with less than 80% occurring only once. The receptor was isolated from a human donor with non-small cell lung cancer. The chain couples TRBV6-5 to TRBJ1-2, with no clear D. The sequencing sample was made of lung tumor tissue. CDR3 sequence reads: CAHAPQAHYGYTF. CDR3 in DNA: TGTGCCCACGCCCCCCAGGCCCACTATGGCTACACCTTC.